This entry concerns a single TCR beta chain. Its antigen is undetermined. The source of the sample is a study of cytomegalovirus exposure and HLA in healthy donors. Primers for the PCR totalled 60 Vbeta and 13 Jbeta. Profiled with immunoSEQ multiplex PCR; TCRdb holds only in-frame clones, not every one. The sample comprises roughly 280,000 clones, around 66% of which are singletons, and 2% to 2.5% rests with the top ten. V was trimmed by 0 bases and J by 0 bases, leaving 12 bases between them. The V gene's germline CDR1 is KGHSH and CDR2 LQKENI. The CDR3 is 17 residues long. Though nominally healthy at sampling, donors likely had unrecorded immune exposures. General study findings and limits: Fewer N-insertions than the approximately 680-donor mean were reportedly shown by an Asian-associated ancestry cluster in a later analysis. Presence/absence analyses assumed roughly uniform sequencing depth across donors. A missense variant in DCLRE1C was later tied to TCR beta V- and J-gene trimming.

The V call is TRBV18, the J call TRBJ1-5, with D perhaps matching TRBD1 (5 bases). This clonotype was sampled from a female donor in good health and CMV-seronegative. Sequencing was done on a sample of PBMCs. The CDR3 loop is CASSPPNLGDSNQPQHF. The CDR3 DNA reads TGTGCCAGCTCACCACCGAATCTAGGGGATAGCAATCAGCCCCAGCATTTT.